This T cell receptor (beta chain) emerged from a study of T cells in Graves' hyperthyroidism and ophthalmopathy. Notes on this clonotype: Compared with germline, one end of the junction differs, possibly owing to a read error.

Looked up from germline, CDR1 is SGHDN and CDR2 is FVKESK. This CDR3 has 17 residues. RNA transcripts gave rise to amplified TCR beta CDR3 regions. TCR CDR3 underwent first-round RT-PCR with the HTBI primer set. TCRdb re-analysed the multiplex PCR reads in MiXCR, keeping a single row per CDR3 protein. The table lists 250,000 to 300,000 distinct CDR3 sequences, approximately 19% of them singletons. Sequencing used blood. The sequence derives from a man aged 45-60 years with Graves' ophthalmopathy. The rearrangement uses TRBV14 and TRBJ2-1; 10 bases line up with TRBD2. In nucleotides, the CDR3 is TGTGCCAGCAGCCAAGACCTAGCGGGAGCTGGCTACAATGAGCGGTTCTTC. It specifies CASSQDLAGAGYNERFF. Full variable domain (rest looked up from reference TRBV14 and TRBJ2-1): EAGVTQFPSHSVIEKGQTVTLRCDPISGHDNLYWYRRVMGKEIKFLLHFVKESKQDESGMPNNRFLAERTGGTYSTLKVQPAELEDSGVYFCASSQDLAGAGYNERFFGPGTRLTVL.